What follows are 32 T cell receptor beta chains derived from one specimen sequenced in a study of blood T cell repertoires in COVID-19. Measured with immunoSEQ multiplex PCR; TCRdb has only the in-frame clones, and not every one. The profile shows some 350,000 clones, around 90% of them singletons. The sample consisted of peripheral blood. The receptors originated from a young woman with COVID-19, enrolled during active disease.

The V call is TRBV5-1, the J call TRBJ2-3; 7 bases match TRBD1. CDR1 is SGHRS and CDR2 is YFSETQ in the germline V gene. V was clipped by 4 bases and J by 1 base; unmatched bases: 3. This CDR3 region has 14 residues. In DNA form, the CDR3 reads TGCGCCAGCAGCGAGGGGACAGGCACAGATACGCAGTATTTT. Its translation is CASSEGTGTDTQYF.

Ten or more counts support this clone. The chain recombines TRBV3-1 (or the pseudogene TRBV3-2) with TRBJ2-1; no definite D call. Trimming cost V 1 base and J 0 bases, with 7 bases left between them. The CDR3 is 15 amino acids. The germline V gene has CDR1 LGHDT and CDR2 YNNKEL (reference sequence). The CDR3 here is CASSQGRSSYNEQFF. The CDR3 nucleotides are TGTGCCAGCAGCCAAGGAAGGAGCTCCTACAATGAGCAGTTCTTC.

The chain has TRBV2 and TRBJ2-7; a weak D match, TRBD1 (5 bases). Germline values: CDR1 SNHLY, CDR2 FYNNEI. The CDR3 is 18 residues long. V was cut by 4 bases and J by 1 base, with 23 bases left in between. The CDR3 loop reads CASSVWFWTNNFSYEQYV. The CDR3 nucleotides read TGTGCCAGCAGTGTGTGGTTTTGGACAAATAATTTTTCCTACGAGCAGTACGTC.

The rearrangement joins TRBV27 to TRBJ2-5; D unclear. V lost 0 bases to trimming and J lost 3 bases, with 5 bases between them. CDR3 length equals 13 residues. Germline V gene lookup returns CDR1 MNHEY and CDR2 SMNVEV (reference sequence). The CDR3 sequence: CASSLSPKETQYF. The CDR3 bases are TGTGCCAGCAGTTTATCCCCCAAAGAGACCCAGTACTTC.

The chain links TRBV6-5 to TRBJ1-1; no definite D call. The CDR3 consists of 11 residues. Per germline, CDR1 MNHEY and CDR2 SVGAGI. V lost 9 bases and J lost 10, with 15 bases in between. The CDR3 is CASDRGGRAFF. The CDR3 region has the DNA TGTGCCAGTGACCGTGGCGGGAGAGCTTTCTTT.

The V call is TRBV6-2 or TRBV6-3, the J call TRBJ2-3, with D possibly called TRBD1 or TRBD2 (6 bases each). V shed 6 bases and J shed 0 bases, with 13 bases lying between them. CDR1 is MNHEY, CDR2 SVGEGT, per germline. The CDR3 has 15 residues. CDR3 in amino acids: CASSPGALSTDTQYF. CDR3 DNA: TGTGCCAGCAGCCCGGGGGCTCTGAGCACAGATACGCAGTATTTT.

CDR3 residues: CASSPNGGSDQPQHF. In nucleotides, the CDR3 is TGTGCCAGCAGCCCCAACGGGGGGAGTGATCAGCCCCAGCATTTT. V gene TRBV7-2 combines with J gene TRBJ1-5; TRBD1 might be the D (5 bases). The germline gives CDR1 SGHTA, CDR2 FQGNSA. This CDR3 spans 15 amino acids. Between the trimmed V and J ends, which lost 5 bases and 5 bases, there was a span of 16 bases.

J is TRBJ2-7 and V is TRBV6-6, with a tentative D call TRBD1 (5 bases). This CDR3 comprises 12 residues. Germline V gives CDR1 MNHNY, CDR2 SVGAGI (reference sequence). V lost 3 bases, J lost 12 bases, and 15 bases lay in between. CDR3 amino acids: CASSYVGQVWYV. CDR3 nucleotide sequence: TGTGCCAGCAGTTATGTGGGGCAAGTCTGGTACGTC.

V usage is TRBV11-3 and J usage is TRBJ2-2; D is unresolved. Trimming left V 0 bases short and J 4 bases short, with 6 bases between. Looked up from germline, CDR1 is SGHNT and CDR2 is YENEEA. This CDR3 has 14 amino acids. DNA of the CDR3: TGTGCCAGCAGCTTAGATAGAATCACCGGGGAGCTGTTTTTT. Translated, it gives CASSLDRITGELFF.

A remark on this clone: Relative to the germline gene, one junction end is altered; a read error may explain this. CDR3 nucleotides: TGTGCCAGCAGCGTTCCCCCCAGGTTT. This translates into CASSVPPRF. V gene TRBV9 combines with J gene TRBJ1-3; D is uncertain. CDR1 and CDR2 (germline): SGDLS, YYNGEE. This CDR3 is built from 9 residues.

The chain carries TRBV4-1 and TRBJ2-1, with TRBD2 as a possible D gene (6 bases). From germline, CDR1 is MGHRA and CDR2 YSYEKL. The V end lost 1 base, the J end lost 5 bases, and 18 bases lay between the germline ends. The CDR3 covers 17 residues. The CDR3 loop is CASSQVDPGLRNNEQFF. In DNA form, the CDR3 reads TGCGCCAGCAGCCAAGTGGACCCGGGACTCCGGAACAATGAGCAGTTCTTC.

The chain has TRBV27 and TRBJ1-2; D might be TRBD1 (5 bases). The CDR3 loop spans 17 amino acids. Per the germline V gene, CDR1 is MNHEY and CDR2 is SMNVEV (reference sequence). Between the trimmed V and J ends, which lost 1 base and 4 bases, there was a span of 19 bases. The CDR3 DNA reads TGTGCCAGCAGTTTATATGCCCGGGGCAGGGAGGCCTATGGCTACACCTTC. Translation: CASSLYARGREAYGYTF.

Regarding this clone: The sample contains more than one DNA sequence encoding this CDR3. V usage is TRBV11-2 and J usage is TRBJ1-2; no clear D. This CDR3 has 13 amino acids. Germline loops: CDR1 SGHAT, CDR2 FQNNGV. V was pared by 0 bases and J by 3 bases, with 5 bases between. In nucleotides, the CDR3 is TGTGCCAGCAGCTTAGACCGTTACTATGGCTACACCTTC. It specifies CASSLDRYYGYTF.

The rearrangement links TRBV7-9 to TRBJ2-7; 10 bases fit TRBD1. The V gene end was trimmed by 5 bases and the J gene end by 3 bases; junction bases not matched to a gene: 4. Germline V lookup: CDR1 SEHNR, CDR2 FQNEAQ (reference sequence). This CDR3 contains 14 residues. The CDR3 is CASSLRDRGYEQYF. CDR3 in DNA: TGTGCCAGCAGCCTGAGGGACAGGGGCTACGAGCAGTACTTC.

This rearrangement joins TRBV5-1 to TRBJ2-7, with 12 bases that match TRBD2. J was trimmed by 0 bases and V by 4 bases; bases with no gene match: 5. The CDR3 sequence is 16 residues long. Germline V gives CDR1 SGHRS, CDR2 YFSETQ. CDR3 bases: TGCGCCAGCAGCCCGACTAGCGGGGGTTTCTCCTACGAGCAGTACTTC. It encodes CASSPTSGGFSYEQYF.

The chain combines TRBV7-8 with TRBJ2-6; perhaps TRBD1 as D (6 bases). The length of the CDR3 is 16 residues. The V and J ends lost 1 base and 0 bases respectively, with 7 bases between them. CDR1 and CDR2 from the germline V gene are SGHVS and FQNEAQ. This chain's CDR3 is CASSLGGRSGANVLTF. The CDR3 nucleotides are TGTGCCAGCAGCTTAGGGGGGCGCTCTGGGGCCAACGTCCTGACTTTC.

Only one count was recorded for this clone. The rearrangement uses TRBV2 and TRBJ2-1; D is unresolved. This CDR3 region has 12 residues. V was clipped by 7 bases and J by 2 bases, with 6 bases between them. Per germline, CDR1 SNHLY and CDR2 FYNNEI. The CDR3 DNA is TGTGCCAGCATCATAGCCTACAATGAGCAGTTCTTC. It encodes CASIIAYNEQFF.

This rearrangement joins TRBV10-3 to TRBJ1-1; TRBD1 matches 7 bases. The V gene's germline CDR1 is ENHRY and CDR2 SYGVKD. V shed 4 bases and J 1 base; nucleotides not matched to a gene: 0. The CDR3 has 13 residues. The CDR3 region is CAISGDRNTEAFF. The CDR3 bases are TGTGCCATCAGTGGGGACAGGAACACTGAAGCTTTCTTT.

The V and J genes are TRBV5-8 and TRBJ1-3; perhaps TRBD1 as D (5 bases). V lost 4 bases and J lost 1, with 9 bases in between. The germline V gene has CDR1 SGHTS and CDR2 YDEGEE. The CDR3 extends over 14 amino acids. CDR3 bases: TGTGCCAGCAGCCCAGGGAATTCTGGAAACACCATATATTTT. It is translated as CASSPGNSGNTIYF.

The chain combines TRBV10-1 with TRBJ2-2; 7 bases match TRBD1. V trimming: 5 bases; J trimming: 2 bases; junction bases outside the gene matches: 8. This CDR3 comprises 16 residues. Germline V CDR1 and CDR2: WNHNN, SYGVQD (reference sequence). CDR3 protein: CASSPTGTENTGELFF. CDR3 bases: TGCGCCAGCAGTCCAACCGGGACAGAAAACACCGGGGAGCTGTTTTTT.

The chain has TRBV2 and TRBJ1-3; D is unclear. V lost 4 bases and J lost 2, with 12 bases in between. The CDR3 runs 15 residues. The germline CDR1 and CDR2 sequences are SNHLY and FYNNEI. For the CDR3, the DNA is TGTGCCAGCAGTGCCGAGGGAGGGACTGGAAACACCATATATTTT. Residues: CASSAEGGTGNTIYF.

The J gene is TRBJ1-1, the V gene TRBV11-2, with D uncertain. Trimming took off 0 bases at V and 8 bases at J, with 10 bases between the two ends. The V gene's germline CDR1 is SGHAT and CDR2 FQNNGV. The length of the CDR3 is 13 residues. Written as DNA, the CDR3 is TGTGCCAGCAGCTTAGATTTTAACAGAGAAGCTTTCTTT. The encoded protein is CASSLDFNREAFF.

This rearrangement joins TRBV24-1 to TRBJ2-1; D is possibly TRBD2 (5 bases). Germline loops: CDR1 KGHDR, CDR2 SFDVKD. There are 14 residues in the CDR3. V lost 5 bases to trimming and J lost 9 bases, with 16 bases between them. Here the CDR3 DNA reads TGTGCCACCAGTGCGCGCGGGCAGAAGGTTGAGCAGTTCTTC. It is translated as CATSARGQKVEQFF.

The chain links TRBV19 to TRBJ2-2; D is perhaps TRBD1 (6 bases). Germline V CDR1 and CDR2: LNHDA, SQIVND (reference sequence). The CDR3 length is 14 residues. V was shortened by 5 bases and J by 4 bases, with 11 bases between the two germline ends. The CDR3 here is CASSRQGTTGELFF. In DNA form, the CDR3 reads TGTGCCAGTAGTCGGCAGGGGACCACCGGGGAGCTGTTTTTT.

This clone was counted between two and nine times. The CDR3 protein is CASSHGTSGELFF. For the CDR3, the DNA is TGTGCCAGCAGCCATGGGACTAGCGGGGAGCTGTTTTTT. The chain links TRBV3-1 (or the pseudogene TRBV3-2) to TRBJ2-2, with 8 bases that match TRBD2. From germline, CDR1 is LGHDT and CDR2 YNNKEL (reference sequence). V dropped 3 bases and J dropped 7; count of bases not matched to a gene: 1. The CDR3 extends over 13 amino acids.

The chain links TRBV7-2 to TRBJ1-6; no clear D gene. The germline V and J ends were trimmed by 2 bases and 5 bases, with 16 bases remaining between them. CDR1 and CDR2 (germline): SGHTA, FQGNSA. This CDR3 has 17 residues. The CDR3 DNA reads as TGTGCCAGCAGCTTATTCCCAAGTTGGCAGAATAATTCACCCCTCCACTTT. It is translated as CASSLFPSWQNNSPLHF.

The chain couples TRBV6-1 to TRBJ2-7, with D unclear. With 0 bases removed from V and 0 bases from J, the gap between germline ends came to 9 bases. The CDR3 length is 15 residues. Germline CDR1 MNHNS, CDR2 SASEGT. In DNA form, the CDR3 reads TGTGCCAGCAGTGAAGCGCGCGGCAGCTCCTACGAGCAGTACGTC. This codes for CASSEARGSSYEQYV.

The rearrangement uses TRBV6-4 and TRBJ2-6; TRBD2 matches at 7 bases. With 3 bases clipped from V and 4 bases from J, the junction kept 3 bases outside the gene matches. Looked up from germline, CDR1 is MRHNA and CDR2 is SNTAGT. CDR3 length: 15 residues. The CDR3 here is CASSEGGQGANVLTF. DNA for the CDR3: TGTGCCAGCAGTGAGGGAGGGCAAGGGGCCAACGTCCTGACTTTC.

This clone has more than one count but fewer than ten. This chain links TRBV5-1 with TRBJ1-4, with 8 bases identical to TRBD1. Germline-derived CDR1 and CDR2 are SGHRS and YFSETQ. There are 15 residues in the CDR3. Trimming removed 3 bases from V and 7 bases from J; junction bases left unmatched: 8. The CDR3: CASSWQGQVGEKLFF. Written as DNA, the CDR3 is TGCGCCAGCAGCTGGCAGGGACAGGTCGGTGAAAAACTGTTTTTT.

This chain uses TRBV6-5 with TRBJ2-3, with 7 nucleotides matching TRBD1. The V gene's germline CDR1 is MNHEY and CDR2 SVGAGI. This CDR3 has 15 residues. The junction had 10 bases not matched to a gene; V was cut back by 4 bases and J by 6 bases. The CDR3 sequence is CASSSSRQGSDTQYF. CDR3 sequence (DNA): TGTGCCAGCAGTTCGTCGAGACAGGGATCCGATACGCAGTATTTT.

About this clone itself: The DNA is omitted, as the CDR3 cannot be located on it reliably, and the CDR3 follows TCRdb's listing. The rearrangement links TRBV6-4 to TRBJ1-5. The CDR3 is 18 residues long, counting both termini. Per germline, CDR1 MRHNA and CDR2 SNTAGT. CDR3 residues: CASILGGALFYSNQPQHF.

A single count supports this clone. V usage is TRBV2 and J usage is TRBJ1-3; 8 nucleotides line up with TRBD1. J gave up 4 bases and V 3 bases, and 5 bases lay outside the gene matches. The CDR3 is made up of 15 amino acids. Germline assignment: CDR1 SNHLY and CDR2 FYNNEI. The CDR3 here is CASSETGEAGNTIYF. CDR3 nucleotides: TGTGCCAGCAGTGAGACAGGGGAGGCCGGAAACACCATATATTTT.